A single sample gave rise to the 16 T cell receptor beta chains below, sequenced in a study of cytomegalovirus exposure and HLA in healthy donors. The study ran its PCR with 60 Vbeta and 13 Jbeta primers. Measured with immunoSEQ multiplex PCR; TCRdb has only the in-frame clones, and not every one. The table has 100,000 to 150,000 clones, roughly 80% seen once. Input material: PBMCs. These receptors originate from a woman aged 40 to 50 in good health and CMV-seropositive.

This chain uses TRBV6-5 with TRBJ2-2; D not resolved. CDR3 size: 14 residues. V gave up 2 bases and J gave up 0 bases, with 4 bases separating them. Looked up from germline, CDR1 is MNHEY and CDR2 is SVGAGI. The CDR3 bases are TGTGCCAGCAGTTACGGAGCGAACACCGGGGAGCTGTTTTTT. The encoded protein is CASSYGANTGELFF.

The chain joins TRBV29-1 to TRBJ2-1, with 8 bases identical to TRBD1. In germline, CDR1 is SQVTM, CDR2 ANQGSEA. CDR3 length: 15 amino acids. The junction had 5 bases not matched to a gene; V was cut back by 0 bases and J by 4 bases. CDR3 region: CSVEDNRGWYNEQFF. For the CDR3, the DNA is TGCAGCGTTGAAGATAACAGGGGGTGGTACAATGAGCAGTTCTTC.

The table lists this clone with a count of one. The V and J genes are TRBV11-2 and TRBJ2-7; D unresolved. V was trimmed by 0 bases and J by 2 bases, leaving 11 bases between them. The CDR3 runs 15 residues. The germline CDR1 and CDR2 sequences are SGHAT and FQNNGV. CDR3 region: CASSLDPGTAYEQYF. The CDR3 DNA follows: TGTGCCAGCAGCTTAGATCCAGGCACCGCCTACGAGCAGTACTTC.

The CDR3: CASARDTSYEQYF. CDR3 in DNA: TGTGCCAGTGCCCGGGACACATCCTACGAGCAGTACTTC. This chain links TRBV19 with TRBJ2-7; TRBD1 might be the D (6 bases). The CDR3 has 13 residues. Trimming shortened V by 8 bases and J by 1 base, and 12 bases separated the two germline ends. Germline-derived CDR1 and CDR2 are LNHDA and SQIVND (reference sequence).

This rearrangement joins TRBV5-1 to TRBJ2-5; the match to TRBD1 covers 8 bases. This CDR3 contains 14 residues. Looked up from germline, CDR1 is SGHRS and CDR2 is YFSETQ. Unmatched junction bases numbered 5, after V lost 4 bases and J lost 3 bases. The DNA of the CDR3 is TGCGCCAGCAGCCCCTCGACAGGGGAAGAGACCCAGTACTTC. This codes for CASSPSTGEETQYF.

The chain employs TRBV19 and TRBJ2-3, with TRBD1 matching 8 bases. From germline, CDR1 is LNHDA and CDR2 SQIVND (reference sequence). V was pared by 2 bases and J by 2 bases, with 0 bases of the junction left unmatched. The CDR3 length is 14 residues. CDR3 protein: CASSIQGATDTQYF. The CDR3 coding sequence is TGTGCCAGTAGTATACAGGGGGCCACAGATACGCAGTATTTT.

The chain combines TRBV9 with TRBJ2-3; the D gene is possibly TRBD1 (7 bases). V shed 4 bases and J shed 1 base, with 16 bases lying between them. The CDR3 totals 16 residues. Germline CDR1 is SGDLS and CDR2 is YYNGEE. CDR3 DNA: TGTGCCAGCAGCCATCAGGGGGAGCGGGGCACAGATACGCAGTATTTT. Protein: CASSHQGERGTDTQYF.

The V call is TRBV7-9, the J call TRBJ1-1, with 7 bases identical to TRBD1. Germline V lookup: CDR1 SEHNR, CDR2 FQNEAQ (reference sequence). The CDR3 loop spans 19 amino acids. J was trimmed by 0 bases and V by 2 bases; bases with no gene match: 15. CDR3 amino acids: CASSLSSFGETGLNTEAFF. Written as DNA, the CDR3 is TGTGCCAGCAGCTTAAGCAGTTTTGGGGAGACAGGGCTGAACACTGAAGCTTTCTTT.

This sequence joins TRBV27 and TRBJ2-7, with D possibly matching TRBD1 (5 bases). This CDR3 is 15 amino acids long. Trimming shortened V by 4 bases and J by 4 bases, and 17 bases separated the two germline ends. Germline values: CDR1 MNHEY, CDR2 SMNVEV (reference sequence). The CDR3 nucleotides are TGTGCCAGCAGTTCAATCCCGAAGGACACGTACGAGCAGTACTTC. It translates to CASSSIPKDTYEQYF.

The V and J genes are TRBV6-4 and TRBJ2-2; 7 bases fit TRBD2. This CDR3 is 14 amino acids long. V dropped 4 bases and J dropped 6; count of bases not matched to a gene: 5. Germline CDR1 is MRHNA and CDR2 is SNTAGT. CDR3 region: CASSVTSEAGELFF. The CDR3 DNA is TGTGCCAGCAGTGTTACTAGCGAGGCCGGGGAGCTGTTTTTT.

This chain connects TRBV4-1 to TRBJ2-4; D is unresolved. CDR3 length: 14 residues. Trimming cost V 4 bases and J 2 bases, with 9 bases left between them. Germline loops: CDR1 MGHRA, CDR2 YSYEKL. The CDR3 loop reads CASSPLESKNIQYF. The CDR3 DNA reads TGCGCCAGCAGCCCCTTAGAGTCCAAAAACATTCAGTACTTC.

This clone was picked up a small number of times. The V and J genes are TRBV11-2 and TRBJ2-1, with TRBD2 matching over 8 bases. This CDR3 is 18 amino acids long. J was trimmed by 8 bases and V by 5 bases; bases with no gene match: 20. Germline V gives CDR1 SGHAT, CDR2 FQNNGV. This CDR3 is CASSRRWLAGQDGDEQFF. The CDR3 DNA is TGTGCCAGCAGCCGTAGATGGCTAGCGGGTCAAGACGGCGATGAGCAGTTCTTC.

The chain has TRBV29-1 and TRBJ2-5, with D maybe TRBD2 (5 bases). Looked up from germline, CDR1 is SQVTM and CDR2 is ANQGSEA. This CDR3 is 13 amino acids long. V was trimmed by 3 bases and J by 5 bases, leaving 13 bases between them. The chain's CDR3 is CSVDGRRRETQYF. For the CDR3, the DNA is TGCAGCGTTGACGGCAGGAGGAGGGAGACCCAGTACTTC. The full variable domain, completed using reference TRBV29-1 and TRBJ2-5, is SAVISQKPSRDICQRGTSLTIQCQVDSQVTMMFWYRQQPGQSLTLIATANQGSEATYESGFVIDKFPISRPNLTFSTLTVSNMSPEDSSIYLCSVDGRRRETQYFGPGTRLLVL.

This clone came up a few times. The chain recombines TRBV7-9 with TRBJ2-1; D gene unclear. In germline, CDR1 is SEHNR, CDR2 FQNEAQ (reference sequence). Deletions cut 7 bases from V and 6 bases from J, with 19 bases between. The CDR3 spans 15 residues. CDR3 sequence (DNA): TGTGCCAGCAACCAAGGTGGCACGACGGGCAATGAGCAGTTCTTC. It specifies CASNQGGTTGNEQFF.

The rearrangement uses TRBV11-3 and TRBJ1-2, with D unclear. The germline V gene has CDR1 SGHNT and CDR2 YENEEA. The V end lost 1 base, the J end lost 5 bases, and 8 bases lay between the germline ends. The CDR3 is made up of 13 amino acids. This CDR3 is CASSLVWRYGYTF. CDR3 nucleotides: TGTGCCAGCAGCTTAGTCTGGCGGTATGGCTACACCTTC.

The rearrangement links TRBV10-3 to TRBJ1-5; D is uncertain. CDR3 length: 16 residues. Trimming removed 3 bases at V and 0 bases at J, with 12 bases between. Germline CDR1 ENHRY, CDR2 SYGVKD. The CDR3 reads CAISDKEGYSNQPQHF. For the CDR3, the DNA is TGTGCCATCAGTGATAAGGAGGGCTATAGCAATCAGCCCCAGCATTTT.